This T cell receptor (beta chain) is drawn from a study of blood T cell repertoires in COVID-19. Looking at the study overall: Acute-phase and convalescent COVID-19 samples originated in the United States, Italy and Spain.

Authors' processing steps: Amplification of reference gene primers provided the estimated nucleated cell counts. Assay: immunoSEQ multiplex PCR; the TCRdb copy retains only in-frame clones and omits some. V, J and clone size derive from that table, while D and trimming were established from the DNA sequence. The data contain about 98,000 clones, 70% to 90% of them singletons. Germline values: CDR1 SGHAT, CDR2 FQNNGV. CDR3 length: 18 amino acids. Unmatched junction bases numbered 15, after V lost 2 bases and J lost 5 bases. Sequenced material: peripheral blood. The chain combines TRBV11-2 with TRBJ2-7; TRBD1 matches 10 bases. The sequence was obtained from a man aged 45 to 65 with active COVID-19. DNA for the CDR3: TGTGCCAGCAGCTTATCCGCCTTGGGACAGGGGATTCGGAACGAGCAGTACTTC. It codes for CASSLSALGQGIRNEQYF.